Each of the 13 T cell receptor beta chains below was sequenced from the same sample in a study of blood T cell repertoires in COVID-19. Libraries were prepared by immunoSEQ multiplex PCR; TCRdb keeps only in-frame clonotypes and omits some of them. The data contain about 200,000 clones, roughly nine tenths of them singletons. Sequencing was performed on PBMCs or T cells enriched from blood (not recorded which). These receptors were taken from a woman aged 18-29 years who had recovered from COVID-19.

The chain links TRBV21-1 to TRBJ1-6; TRBD1 reflects the table's D call only, with no check against the DNA. TRBV21-1 is a listed pseudogene. CDR3 length equals 16 residues. The DNA of the CDR3 is TGTGCCAGCAGTAGGCTTGACAGGGGTTCGGCATCACCCCTCCACTTT. Encoded protein: CASSRLDRGSASPLHF.

The chain employs TRBV6-2 or TRBV6-3 and TRBJ2-1; weak D call: TRBD2 (5 bases). Germline-derived CDR1 and CDR2 are MNHEY and SVGEGT. CDR3 size: 13 residues. Trimming removed 6 bases from V and 6 bases from J, with 12 bases in between. In nucleotides, the CDR3 is TGTGCCAGCAGCCCCGGACTCTCCAATGAGCAGTTCTTC. Its translation is CASSPGLSNEQFF.

The chain joins TRBV7-3 to TRBJ2-2, with 12 bases matching TRBD2. The junction had 3 bases not matched to a gene; V was cut back by 2 bases and J by 5 bases. CDR1 and CDR2 from the germline V gene are SGHTA and FQGTGA. CDR3 length equals 16 residues. The CDR3 sequence: CASSLGGLAGTGELFF. The CDR3, as DNA: TGTGCCAGCAGCTTAGGGGGACTAGCGGGTACCGGGGAGCTGTTTTTT. The full variable domain, its missing parts supplied by reference TRBV7-3 and TRBJ2-2, is GAGVSQTPSNKVTEKGKYVELRCDPISGHTALYWYRQSLGQGPEFLIYFQGTGAADDSGLPNDRFFAVRPEGSVSTLKIQRTERGDSAVYLCASSLGGLAGTGELFFGEGSRLTVL.

The gene calls are TRBV7-9 and TRBJ2-1, with 7 bases aligning to TRBD2. The CDR3 extends over 14 amino acids. The junction had 8 bases not matched to a gene; V was cut back by 6 bases and J by 6 bases. Germline loops: CDR1 SEHNR, CDR2 FQNEAQ (reference sequence). The CDR3 here is CASSSQRDSNEQFF. The DNA of the CDR3 is TGTGCCAGCAGTTCCCAGCGGGACTCCAATGAGCAGTTCTTC.

The chain links TRBV2 to TRBJ1-3, with TRBD1 matching 10 bases. Trimming at V came to 2 bases and at J to 8 bases, leaving 9 bases not matched to a gene. CDR1 SNHLY and CDR2 FYNNEI come from the germline V gene. This CDR3 is built from 16 residues. The CDR3 reads CASSESMTGGLYTIYF. In DNA form, the CDR3 reads TGTGCCAGCAGTGAATCTATGACAGGGGGCTTGTACACCATATATTTT.

V and J are TRBV21-1 and TRBJ1-6; TRBD1 is the table's D call, not checked against the DNA. TRBV21-1 is assigned pseudogene status. CDR3 length: 15 residues. In DNA, the CDR3 is TGTGCCAGCAGCCTCATGGACAGGGTGAATTCACCCCTCCACTTT. Translated: CASSLMDRVNSPLHF.

This sequence joins TRBV10-3 and TRBJ2-7, with 8 bases matching TRBD2. Looked up from germline, CDR1 is ENHRY and CDR2 is SYGVKD. With V trimmed by 3 bases and J by 3 bases, 4 bases remained unmatched. CDR3 length equals 14 residues. The DNA for the CDR3 is TGTGCCATCAGTGAAGGCAGCGGGGGCTACGAGCAGTACTTC. Translation: CAISEGSGGYEQYF.

The J gene is TRBJ1-2, the V gene TRBV7-3, with 9 nucleotides matching TRBD1. The CDR3 spans 13 residues. The germline V gene encodes CDR1 SGHTA and CDR2 FQGTGA. Trimming took 4 bases from V and 8 from J; bases not matched to a gene: 5. The CDR3 bases are TGTGCCAGCAGCTCCGGGACAGGGACCGGCTACACCTTC. Protein sequence: CASSSGTGTGYTF.

V is TRBV4-2 and J is TRBJ2-3, with D perhaps matching TRBD1 (6 bases). CDR3 length: 12 amino acids. The V and J ends lost 3 bases and 10 bases respectively, with 11 bases between them. Looked up from germline, CDR1 is LGHNA and CDR2 is YNFKEQ. The CDR3 nucleotides read TGTGCCAGCAGCCAGAACAGGGAAGCGCAGTATTTT. Protein: CASSQNREAQYF.

This rearrangement joins TRBV7-9 to TRBJ2-7; tentatively, D is TRBD1 (8 bases). Germline-derived CDR1 and CDR2 are SEHNR and FQNEAQ (reference sequence). This CDR3 has 15 amino acids. V dropped 5 bases and J dropped 3 bases, with 17 bases sitting between them. Written as DNA, the CDR3 is TGTGCCAGCAGCCCACAGGGGGGGACGTTCTACGAGCAGTACTTC. Protein: CASSPQGGTFYEQYF.

The chain joins TRBV2 to TRBJ2-7; 8 bases fit TRBD1. Trimming cost V 8 bases and J 5 bases; bases outside gene matches: 8. Per the germline V gene, CDR1 is SNHLY and CDR2 is FYNNEI. This CDR3 region has 13 residues. CDR3 DNA sequence: TGTGCCAGCCCCCGGGACAGGACGAACGAGCAGTACTTC. Translated: CASPRDRTNEQYF. The variable domain in full, completed from reference TRBV2 and TRBJ2-7, reads EPEVTQTPSHQVTQMGQEVILRCVPISNHLYFYWYRQILGQKVEFLVSFYNNEISEKSEIFDDQFSVERPDGSNFTLKIRSTKLEDSAMYFCASPRDRTNEQYFGPGTRLTVT.

The gene calls are TRBV5-1 and TRBJ1-2; no firm D call. The CDR3 spans 14 residues. CDR1 is SGHRS, CDR2 YFSETQ, per germline. The V end lost 0 bases, the J end lost 4 bases, and 10 bases lay between the germline ends. The DNA for the CDR3 is TGCGCCAGCAGCTTGGATATCGGAGCCTATGGCTACACCTTC. Translated, it gives CASSLDIGAYGYTF.

This chain connects TRBV5-4 to TRBJ2-5, with 7 bases fitting TRBD1. The V gene's germline CDR1 is SGHNT and CDR2 YYREEE (reference sequence). The CDR3 sequence is 13 residues long. With V trimmed by 5 bases and J by 2 bases, 3 bases remained unmatched. The CDR3 DNA reads as TGTGCCAGCAGGCCGGGACAGCAAGAGACCCAGTACTTC. This translates into CASRPGQQETQYF.